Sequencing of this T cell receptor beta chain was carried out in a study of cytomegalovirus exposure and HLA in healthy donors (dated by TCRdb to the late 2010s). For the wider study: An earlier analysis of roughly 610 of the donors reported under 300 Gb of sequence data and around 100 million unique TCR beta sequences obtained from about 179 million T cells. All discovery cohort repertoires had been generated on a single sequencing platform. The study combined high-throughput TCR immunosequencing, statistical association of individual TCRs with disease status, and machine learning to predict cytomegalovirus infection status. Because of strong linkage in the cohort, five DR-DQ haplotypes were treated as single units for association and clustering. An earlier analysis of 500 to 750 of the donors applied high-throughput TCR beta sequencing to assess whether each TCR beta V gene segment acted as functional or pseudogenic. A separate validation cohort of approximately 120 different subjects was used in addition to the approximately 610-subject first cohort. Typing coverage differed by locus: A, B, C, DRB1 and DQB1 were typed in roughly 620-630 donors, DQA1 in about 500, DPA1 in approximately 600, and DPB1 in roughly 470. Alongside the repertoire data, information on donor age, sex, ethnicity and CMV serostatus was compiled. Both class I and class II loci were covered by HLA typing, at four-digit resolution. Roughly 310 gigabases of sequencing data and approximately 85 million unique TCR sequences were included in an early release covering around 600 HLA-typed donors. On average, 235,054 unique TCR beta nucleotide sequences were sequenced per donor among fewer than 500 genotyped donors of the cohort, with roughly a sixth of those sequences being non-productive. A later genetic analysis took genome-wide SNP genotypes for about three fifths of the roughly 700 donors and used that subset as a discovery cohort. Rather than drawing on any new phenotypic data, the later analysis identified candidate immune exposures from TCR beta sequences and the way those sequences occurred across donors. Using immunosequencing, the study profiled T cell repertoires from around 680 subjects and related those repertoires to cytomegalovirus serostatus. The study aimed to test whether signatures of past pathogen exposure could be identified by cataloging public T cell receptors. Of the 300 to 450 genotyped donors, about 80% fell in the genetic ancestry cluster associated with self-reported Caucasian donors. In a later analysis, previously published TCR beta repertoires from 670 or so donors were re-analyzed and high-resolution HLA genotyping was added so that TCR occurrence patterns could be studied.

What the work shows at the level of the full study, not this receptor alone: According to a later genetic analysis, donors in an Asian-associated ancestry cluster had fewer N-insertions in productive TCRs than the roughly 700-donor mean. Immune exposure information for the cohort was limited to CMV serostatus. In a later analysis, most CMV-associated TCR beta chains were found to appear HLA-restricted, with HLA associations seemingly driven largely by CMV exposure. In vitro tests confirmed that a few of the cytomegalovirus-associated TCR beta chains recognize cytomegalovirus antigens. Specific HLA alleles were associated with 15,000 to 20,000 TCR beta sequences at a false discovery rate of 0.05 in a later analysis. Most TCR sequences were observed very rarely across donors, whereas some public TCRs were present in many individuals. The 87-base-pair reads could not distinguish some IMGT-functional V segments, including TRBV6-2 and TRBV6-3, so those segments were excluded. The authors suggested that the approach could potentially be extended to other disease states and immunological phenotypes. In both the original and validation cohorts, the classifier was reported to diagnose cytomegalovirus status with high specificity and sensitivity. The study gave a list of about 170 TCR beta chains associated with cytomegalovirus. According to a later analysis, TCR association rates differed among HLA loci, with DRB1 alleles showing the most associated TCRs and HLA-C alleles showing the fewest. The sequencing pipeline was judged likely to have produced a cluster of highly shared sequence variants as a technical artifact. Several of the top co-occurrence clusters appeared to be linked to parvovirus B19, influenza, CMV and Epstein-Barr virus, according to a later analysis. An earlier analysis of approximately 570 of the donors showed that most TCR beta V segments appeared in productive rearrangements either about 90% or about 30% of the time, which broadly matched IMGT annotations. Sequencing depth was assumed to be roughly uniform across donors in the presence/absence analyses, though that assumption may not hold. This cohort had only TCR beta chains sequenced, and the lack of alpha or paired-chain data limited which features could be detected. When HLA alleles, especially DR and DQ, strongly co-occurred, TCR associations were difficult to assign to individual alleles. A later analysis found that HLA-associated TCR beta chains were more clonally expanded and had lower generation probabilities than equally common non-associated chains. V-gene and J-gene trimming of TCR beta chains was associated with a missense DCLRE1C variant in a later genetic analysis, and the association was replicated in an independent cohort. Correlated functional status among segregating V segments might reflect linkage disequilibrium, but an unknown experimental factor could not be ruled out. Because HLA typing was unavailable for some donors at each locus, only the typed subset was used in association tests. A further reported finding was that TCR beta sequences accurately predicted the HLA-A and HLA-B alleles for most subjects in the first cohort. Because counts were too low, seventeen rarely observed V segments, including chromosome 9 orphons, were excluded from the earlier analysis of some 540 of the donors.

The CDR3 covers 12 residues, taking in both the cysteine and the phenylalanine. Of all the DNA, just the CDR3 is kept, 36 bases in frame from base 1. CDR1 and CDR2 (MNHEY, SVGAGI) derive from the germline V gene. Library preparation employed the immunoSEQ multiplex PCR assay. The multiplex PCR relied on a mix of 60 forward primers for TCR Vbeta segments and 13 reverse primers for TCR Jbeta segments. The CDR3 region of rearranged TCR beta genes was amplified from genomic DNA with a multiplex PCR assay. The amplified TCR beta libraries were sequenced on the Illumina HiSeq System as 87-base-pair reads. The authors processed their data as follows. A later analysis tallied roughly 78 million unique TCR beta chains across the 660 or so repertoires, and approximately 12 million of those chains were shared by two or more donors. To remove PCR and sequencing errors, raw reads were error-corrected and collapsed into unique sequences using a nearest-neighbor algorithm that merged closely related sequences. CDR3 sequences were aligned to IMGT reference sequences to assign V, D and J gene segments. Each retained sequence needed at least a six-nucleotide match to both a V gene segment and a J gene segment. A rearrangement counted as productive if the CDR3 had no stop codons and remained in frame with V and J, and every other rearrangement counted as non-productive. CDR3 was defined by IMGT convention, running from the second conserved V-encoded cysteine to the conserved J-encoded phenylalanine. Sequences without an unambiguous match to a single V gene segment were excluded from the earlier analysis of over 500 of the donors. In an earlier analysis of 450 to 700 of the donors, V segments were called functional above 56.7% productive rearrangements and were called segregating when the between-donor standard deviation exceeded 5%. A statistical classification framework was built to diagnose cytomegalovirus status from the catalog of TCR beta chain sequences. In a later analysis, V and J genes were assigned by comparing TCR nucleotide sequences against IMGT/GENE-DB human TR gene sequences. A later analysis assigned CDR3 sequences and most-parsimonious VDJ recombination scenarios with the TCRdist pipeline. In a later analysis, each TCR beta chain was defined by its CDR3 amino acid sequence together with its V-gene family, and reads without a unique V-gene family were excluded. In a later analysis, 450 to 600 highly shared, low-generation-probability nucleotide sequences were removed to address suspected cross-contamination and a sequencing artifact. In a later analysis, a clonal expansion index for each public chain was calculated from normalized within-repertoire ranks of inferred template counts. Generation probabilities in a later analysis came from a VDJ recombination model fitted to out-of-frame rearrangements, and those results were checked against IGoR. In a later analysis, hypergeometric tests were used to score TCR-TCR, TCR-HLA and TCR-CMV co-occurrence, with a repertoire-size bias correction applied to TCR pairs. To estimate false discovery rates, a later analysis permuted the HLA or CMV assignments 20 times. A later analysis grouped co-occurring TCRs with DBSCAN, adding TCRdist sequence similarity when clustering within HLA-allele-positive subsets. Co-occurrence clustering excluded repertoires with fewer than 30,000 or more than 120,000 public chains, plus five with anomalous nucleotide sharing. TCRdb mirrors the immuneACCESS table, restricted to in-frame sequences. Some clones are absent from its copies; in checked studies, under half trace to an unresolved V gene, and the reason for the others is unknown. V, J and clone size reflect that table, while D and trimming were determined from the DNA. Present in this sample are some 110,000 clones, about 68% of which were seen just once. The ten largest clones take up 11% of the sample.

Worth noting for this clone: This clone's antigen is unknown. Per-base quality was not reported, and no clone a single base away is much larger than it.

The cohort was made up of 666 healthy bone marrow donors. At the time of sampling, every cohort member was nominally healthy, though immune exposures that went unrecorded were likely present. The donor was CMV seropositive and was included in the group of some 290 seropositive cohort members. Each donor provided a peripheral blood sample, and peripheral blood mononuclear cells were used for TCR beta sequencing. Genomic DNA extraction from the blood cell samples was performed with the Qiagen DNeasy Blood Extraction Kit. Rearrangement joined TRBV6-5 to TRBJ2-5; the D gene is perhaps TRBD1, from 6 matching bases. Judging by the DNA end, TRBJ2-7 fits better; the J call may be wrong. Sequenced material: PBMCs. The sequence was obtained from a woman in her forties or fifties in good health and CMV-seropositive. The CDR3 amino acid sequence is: CASSYTGYEQYF. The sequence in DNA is TGTGCCAGCAGTTACACAGGGTACGAGCAGTACTTC.